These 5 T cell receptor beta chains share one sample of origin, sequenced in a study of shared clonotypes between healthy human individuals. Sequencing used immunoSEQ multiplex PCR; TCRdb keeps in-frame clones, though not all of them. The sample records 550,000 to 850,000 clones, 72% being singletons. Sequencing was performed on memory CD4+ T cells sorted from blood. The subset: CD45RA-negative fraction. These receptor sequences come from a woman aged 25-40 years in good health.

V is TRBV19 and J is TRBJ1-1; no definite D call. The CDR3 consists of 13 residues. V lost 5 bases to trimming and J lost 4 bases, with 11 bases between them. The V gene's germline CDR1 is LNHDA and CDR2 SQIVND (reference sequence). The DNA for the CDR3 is TGTGCCAGTAGTGTCCAATGGGGCACTGAAGCTTTCTTT. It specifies CASSVQWGTEAFF.

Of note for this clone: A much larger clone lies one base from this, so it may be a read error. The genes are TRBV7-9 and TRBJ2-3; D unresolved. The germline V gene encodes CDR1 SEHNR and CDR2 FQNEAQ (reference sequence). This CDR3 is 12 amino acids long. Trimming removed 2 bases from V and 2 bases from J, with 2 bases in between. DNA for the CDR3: TGTGCCAGCAGCTTAATCACAGATACGCAGTATTTT. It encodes CASSLITDTQYF.

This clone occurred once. The CDR3 sequence: CASSLGIGWAEETQYF. The CDR3 nucleotides are TGCGCCAGCAGCTTGGGTATAGGGTGGGCGGAAGAGACCCAGTACTTC. The genes are TRBV5-1 and TRBJ2-5; D gene uncertain. This CDR3 has 16 amino acids. Germline V CDR1 and CDR2: SGHRS, YFSETQ. The V and J ends lost 0 bases and 3 bases respectively, with 15 bases between them. Together with reference TRBV5-1 and TRBJ2-5, the CDR3 gives the full variable domain: KAGVTQTPRYLIKTRGQQVTLSCSPISGHRSVSWYQQTPGQGLQFLFEYFSETQRNKGNFPGRFSGRQFSNSRSEMNVSTLELGDSALYLCASSLGIGWAEETQYFGPGTRLLVL.

In DNA form, the CDR3 reads TGTGCCAGCAGTCCCGGGACAGGGACCAACGTCCTGACTTTC. Translated, it gives CASSPGTGTNVLTF. This chain joins TRBV6-4 and TRBJ2-6; TRBD1 matches at 9 bases. Per germline, CDR1 MRHNA and CDR2 SNTAGT. The CDR3 is 14 residues long. Unmatched junction bases numbered 4, after V lost 5 bases and J lost 8 bases.

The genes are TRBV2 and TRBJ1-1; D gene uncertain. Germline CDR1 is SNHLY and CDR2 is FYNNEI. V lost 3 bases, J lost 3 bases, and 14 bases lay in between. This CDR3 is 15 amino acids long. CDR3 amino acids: CASSDKPVPHTEAFF. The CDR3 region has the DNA TGTGCCAGCAGTGATAAGCCAGTACCACACACTGAAGCTTTCTTT. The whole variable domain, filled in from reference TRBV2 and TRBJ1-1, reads EPEVTQTPSHQVTQMGQEVILRCVPISNHLYFYWYRQILGQKVEFLVSFYNNEISEKSEIFDDQFSVERPDGSNFTLKIRSTKLEDSAMYFCASSDKPVPHTEAFFGQGTRLTVV.